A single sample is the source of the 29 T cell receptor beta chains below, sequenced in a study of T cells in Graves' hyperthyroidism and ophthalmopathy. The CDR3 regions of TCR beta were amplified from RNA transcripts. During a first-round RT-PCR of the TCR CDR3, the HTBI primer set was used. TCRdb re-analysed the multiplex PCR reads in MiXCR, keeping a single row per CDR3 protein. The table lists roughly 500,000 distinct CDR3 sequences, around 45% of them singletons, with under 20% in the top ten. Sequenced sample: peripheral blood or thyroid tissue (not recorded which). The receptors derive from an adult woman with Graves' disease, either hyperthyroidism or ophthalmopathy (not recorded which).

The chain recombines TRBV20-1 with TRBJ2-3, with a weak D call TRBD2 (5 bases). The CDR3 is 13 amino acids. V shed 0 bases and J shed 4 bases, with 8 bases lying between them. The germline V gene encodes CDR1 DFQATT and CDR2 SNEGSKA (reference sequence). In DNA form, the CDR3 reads TGCAGTGCTAGAGAGGGAGCCCCAGATACGCAGTATTTT. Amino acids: CSAREGAPDTQYF.

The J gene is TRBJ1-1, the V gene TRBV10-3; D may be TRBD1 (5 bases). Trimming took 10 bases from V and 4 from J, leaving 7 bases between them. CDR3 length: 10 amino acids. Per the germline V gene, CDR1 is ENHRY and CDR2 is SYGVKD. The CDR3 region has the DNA TGTGCCAGAAGGGGCACTGAAGCTTTCTTT. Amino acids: CARRGTEAFF.

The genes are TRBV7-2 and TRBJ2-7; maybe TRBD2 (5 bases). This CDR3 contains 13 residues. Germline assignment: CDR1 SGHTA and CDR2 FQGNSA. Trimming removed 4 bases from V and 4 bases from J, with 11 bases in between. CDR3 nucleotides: TGTGCCAGCAGCTGGTCCCGGGAATACGAGCAGTACTTC. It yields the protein CASSWSREYEQYF.

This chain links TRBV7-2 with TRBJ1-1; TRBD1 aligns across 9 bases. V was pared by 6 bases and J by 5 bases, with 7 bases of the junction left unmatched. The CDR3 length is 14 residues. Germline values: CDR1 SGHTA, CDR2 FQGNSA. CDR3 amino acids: CASRKGQGATEAFF. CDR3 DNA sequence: TGTGCCAGCAGAAAGGGACAGGGAGCTACTGAAGCTTTCTTT.

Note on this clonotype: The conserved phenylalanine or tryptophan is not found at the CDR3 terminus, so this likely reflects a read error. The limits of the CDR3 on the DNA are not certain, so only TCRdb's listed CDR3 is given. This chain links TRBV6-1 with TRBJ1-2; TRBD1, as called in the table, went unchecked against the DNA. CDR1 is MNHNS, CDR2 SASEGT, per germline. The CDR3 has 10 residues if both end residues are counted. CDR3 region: CASSAGQVTY.

CDR3 protein: CASRSGVDQPQHF. The CDR3, as DNA: TGTGCCAGCAGATCGGGCGTCGATCAGCCCCAGCATTTT. This chain links TRBV5-6 with TRBJ1-5; D is uncertain. The V end lost 5 bases, the J end lost 5 bases, and 11 bases lay between the germline ends. The length of the CDR3 is 13 residues. In germline, CDR1 is SGHDT, CDR2 YYEEEE.

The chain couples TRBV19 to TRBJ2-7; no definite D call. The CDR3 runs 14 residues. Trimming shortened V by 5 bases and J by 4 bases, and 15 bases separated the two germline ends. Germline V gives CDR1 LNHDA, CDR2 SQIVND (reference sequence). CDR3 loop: CASSFTGLSYEQYF. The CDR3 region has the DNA TGTGCCAGTAGTTTCACCGGGCTCTCGTACGAGCAGTACTTC.

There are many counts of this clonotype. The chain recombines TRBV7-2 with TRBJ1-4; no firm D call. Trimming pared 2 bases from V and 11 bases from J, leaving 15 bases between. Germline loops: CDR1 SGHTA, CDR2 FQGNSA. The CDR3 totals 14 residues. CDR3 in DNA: TGTGCCAGCAGCTTATTGACCCGGCAGGAGAAACTGTTTTTT. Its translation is CASSLLTRQEKLFF.

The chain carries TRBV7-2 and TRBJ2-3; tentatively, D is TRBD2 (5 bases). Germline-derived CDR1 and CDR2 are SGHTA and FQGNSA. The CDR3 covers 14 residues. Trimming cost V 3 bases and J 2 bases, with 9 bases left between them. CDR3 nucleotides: TGTGCCAGCAGCTTGTGGACTGCCACAGATACGCAGTATTTT. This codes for CASSLWTATDTQYF.

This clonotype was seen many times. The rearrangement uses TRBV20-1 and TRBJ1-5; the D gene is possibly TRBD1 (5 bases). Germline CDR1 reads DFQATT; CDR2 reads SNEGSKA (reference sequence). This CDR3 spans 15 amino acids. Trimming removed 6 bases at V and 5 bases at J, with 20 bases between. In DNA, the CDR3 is TGCAGTGCCCGTCTACCAAGACAGCTTTATCAGCCCCAGCATTTT. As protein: CSARLPRQLYQPQHF.

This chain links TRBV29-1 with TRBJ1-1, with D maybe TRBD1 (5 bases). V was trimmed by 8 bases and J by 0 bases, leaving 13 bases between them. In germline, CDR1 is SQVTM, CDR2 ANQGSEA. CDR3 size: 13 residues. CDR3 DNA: TGCAGCCCTGGGACGTCCATGAACACTGAAGCTTTCTTT. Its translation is CSPGTSMNTEAFF.

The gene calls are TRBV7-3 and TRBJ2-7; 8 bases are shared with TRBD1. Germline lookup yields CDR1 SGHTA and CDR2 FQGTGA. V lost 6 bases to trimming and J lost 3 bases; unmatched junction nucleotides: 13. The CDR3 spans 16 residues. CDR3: CASSSGEETGVYEQYF. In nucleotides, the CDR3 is TGTGCCAGCAGTTCTGGGGAGGAGACAGGGGTCTACGAGCAGTACTTC.

CDR3 bases: TGCAGTGCTAGGGTGACAACGGTTGAAGCTTTCGACCAAGAGACCCAGTACTTC. It yields the protein CSARVTTVEAFDQETQYF. This chain connects TRBV20-1 to TRBJ2-5; D remains unclear. In germline, CDR1 is DFQATT, CDR2 SNEGSKA (reference sequence). V was shortened by 3 bases and J by 0 bases, with 23 bases between the two germline ends. CDR3 length: 18 residues.

In DNA form, the CDR3 reads TGTGCCAGCGCCGGCGAGCAGTACTTC. Encoded protein: CASAGEQYF. The V call is TRBV5-6, the J call TRBJ2-7; D remains ambiguous. This CDR3 is built from 9 residues. Per germline, CDR1 SGHDT and CDR2 YYEEEE. V was pared by 7 bases and J by 6 bases, with 5 bases between. Using reference TRBV5-6 and TRBJ2-7 for the parts outside the CDR3, the full variable domain is DAGVTQSPTHLIKTRGQQVTLRCSPKSGHDTVSWYQQALGQGPQFIFQYYEEEERQRGNFPDRFSGHQFPNYSSELNVNALLLGDSALYLCASAGEQYFGPGTRLTVT.

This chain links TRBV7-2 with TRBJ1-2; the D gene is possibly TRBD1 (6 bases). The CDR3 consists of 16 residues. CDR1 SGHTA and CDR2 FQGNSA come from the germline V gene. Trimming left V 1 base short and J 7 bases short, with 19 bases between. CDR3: CASSLESRQGYSGYTF. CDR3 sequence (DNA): TGTGCCAGCAGCTTAGAAAGTAGGCAGGGGTACTCTGGCTACACCTTC.

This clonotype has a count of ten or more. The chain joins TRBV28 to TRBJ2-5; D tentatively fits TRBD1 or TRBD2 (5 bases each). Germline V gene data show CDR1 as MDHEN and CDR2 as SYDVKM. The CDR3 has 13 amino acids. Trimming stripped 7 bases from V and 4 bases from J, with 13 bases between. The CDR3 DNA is TGTGCCAGCATGAGTCAGGGACCAGAGACCCAGTACTTC. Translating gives CASMSQGPETQYF.

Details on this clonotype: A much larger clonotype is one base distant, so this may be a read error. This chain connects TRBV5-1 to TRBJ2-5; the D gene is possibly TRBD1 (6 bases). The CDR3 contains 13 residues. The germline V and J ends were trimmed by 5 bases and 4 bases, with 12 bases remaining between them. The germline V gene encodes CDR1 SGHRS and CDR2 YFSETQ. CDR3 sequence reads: CASRRGYRETQYF. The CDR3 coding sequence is TGCGCCAGCAGGAGGGGGTACCGAGAGACCCAGTACTTC.

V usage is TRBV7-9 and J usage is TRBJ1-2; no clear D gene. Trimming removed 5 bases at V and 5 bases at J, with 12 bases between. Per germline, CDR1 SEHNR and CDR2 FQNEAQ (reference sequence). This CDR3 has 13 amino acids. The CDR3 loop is CASSGETGYGYTF. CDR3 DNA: TGTGCCAGCAGCGGGGAAACTGGGTATGGCTACACCTTC.

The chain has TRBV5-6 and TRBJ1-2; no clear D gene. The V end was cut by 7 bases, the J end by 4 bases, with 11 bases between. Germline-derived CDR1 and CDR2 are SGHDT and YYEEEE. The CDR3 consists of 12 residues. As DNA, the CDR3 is TGTGCCAGCCACGAGGAAGCCTATGGCTACACCTTC. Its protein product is CASHEEAYGYTF.

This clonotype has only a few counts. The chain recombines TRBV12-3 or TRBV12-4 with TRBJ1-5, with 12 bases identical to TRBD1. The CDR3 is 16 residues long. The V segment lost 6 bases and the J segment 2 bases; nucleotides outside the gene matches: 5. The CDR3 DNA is TGTGCCAGCAGAGGGACAGGGGGCAGCGGCAATCAGCCCCAGCATTTT. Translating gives CASRGTGGSGNQPQHF.

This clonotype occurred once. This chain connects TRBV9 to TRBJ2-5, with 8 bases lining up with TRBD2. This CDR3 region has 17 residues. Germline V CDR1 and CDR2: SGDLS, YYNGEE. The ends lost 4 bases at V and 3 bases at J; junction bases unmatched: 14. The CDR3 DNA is TGTGCCAGCAGCCCCAGCCTAGCGGGCCCGGGGGAAGAGACCCAGTACTTC. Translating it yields CASSPSLAGPGEETQYF.

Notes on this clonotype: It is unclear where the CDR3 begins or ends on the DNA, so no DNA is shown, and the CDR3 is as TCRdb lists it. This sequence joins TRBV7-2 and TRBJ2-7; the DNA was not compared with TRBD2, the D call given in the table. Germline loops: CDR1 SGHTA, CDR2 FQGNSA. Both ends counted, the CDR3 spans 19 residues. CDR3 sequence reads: CDSSFYICSALRGDYEQYF.

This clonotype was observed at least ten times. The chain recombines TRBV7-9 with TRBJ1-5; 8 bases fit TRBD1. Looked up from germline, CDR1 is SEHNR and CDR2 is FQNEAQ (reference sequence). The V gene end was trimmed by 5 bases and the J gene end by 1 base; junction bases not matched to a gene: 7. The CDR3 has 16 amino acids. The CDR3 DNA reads TGTGCCAGCAGCCAGGGGCACAGGGGGAGCAATCAGCCCCAGCATTTT. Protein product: CASSQGHRGSNQPQHF. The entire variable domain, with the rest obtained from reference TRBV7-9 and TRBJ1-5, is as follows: DTGVSQNPRHKITKRGQNVTFRCDPISEHNRLYWYRQTLGQGPEFLTYFQNEAQLEKSRLLSDRFSAERPKGSFSTLEIQRTEQGDSAMYLCASSQGHRGSNQPQHFGDGTRLSIL.

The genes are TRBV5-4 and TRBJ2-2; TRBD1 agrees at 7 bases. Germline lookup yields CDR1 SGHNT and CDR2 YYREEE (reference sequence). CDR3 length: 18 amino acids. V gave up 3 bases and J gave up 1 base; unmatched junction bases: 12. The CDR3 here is CASSSEPRGHRNTGELFF. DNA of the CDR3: TGTGCCAGCAGCTCAGAACCTAGGGGGCACAGGAACACCGGGGAGCTGTTTTTT.

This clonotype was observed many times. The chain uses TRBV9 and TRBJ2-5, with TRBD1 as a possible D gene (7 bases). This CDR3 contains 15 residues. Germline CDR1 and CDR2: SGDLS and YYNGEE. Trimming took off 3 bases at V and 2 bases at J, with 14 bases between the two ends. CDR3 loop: CASSEGGQRQETQYF. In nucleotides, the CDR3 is TGTGCCAGCAGCGAGGGGGGACAGAGGCAAGAGACCCAGTACTTC.

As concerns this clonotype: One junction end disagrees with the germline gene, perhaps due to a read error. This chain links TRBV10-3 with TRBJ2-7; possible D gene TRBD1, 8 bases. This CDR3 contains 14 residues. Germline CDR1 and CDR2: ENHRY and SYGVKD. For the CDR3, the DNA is TGTACCATCAGTTCGGACAGGGAGGGCTACGAGCAGTACTTC. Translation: CTISSDREGYEQYF.

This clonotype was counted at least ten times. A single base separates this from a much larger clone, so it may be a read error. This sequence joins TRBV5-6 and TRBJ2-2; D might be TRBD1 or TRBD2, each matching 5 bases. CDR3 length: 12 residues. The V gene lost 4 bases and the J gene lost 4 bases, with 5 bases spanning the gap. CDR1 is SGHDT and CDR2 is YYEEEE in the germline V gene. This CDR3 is CASSGTTGELFF. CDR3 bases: TGTGCCAGCAGCGGGACCACCGGGGAGCTGTTTTTT.

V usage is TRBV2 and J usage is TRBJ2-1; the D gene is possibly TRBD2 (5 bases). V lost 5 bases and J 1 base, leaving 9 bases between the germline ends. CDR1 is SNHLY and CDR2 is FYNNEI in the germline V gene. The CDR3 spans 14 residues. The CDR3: CASSSGGSYNEQFF. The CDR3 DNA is TGTGCCAGCAGTTCAGGAGGATCCTACAATGAGCAGTTCTTC.

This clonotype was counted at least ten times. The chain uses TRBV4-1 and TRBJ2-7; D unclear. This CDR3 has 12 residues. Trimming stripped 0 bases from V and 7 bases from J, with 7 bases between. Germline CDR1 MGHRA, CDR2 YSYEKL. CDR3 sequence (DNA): TGCGCCAGCAGCCAAGATCTCCAGGAGCAGTACTTC. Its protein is CASSQDLQEQYF.